Sequencing of this TCR beta chain was carried out in a study of T cell repertoires in cytomegalovirus infection. TCRdb reprocessed the reads via MiXCR and lists one record per CDR3 protein. Found here are 70,000 to 95,000 distinct CDR3 sequences, around 28% of them singletons; the top ten hold approximately 71%. General study findings and limits: The ex vivo response was dominated by HLA-C-restricted CMV-specific TCR beta clonotypes. Frequencies of public TCR beta families were cumulated, and this identified carriers of CMV plus the relevant HLA.

The V end was cut by 2 bases, the J end by 2 bases, with 9 bases between. There are 14 residues in the CDR3. Germline V gene lookup returns CDR1 MNHEY and CDR2 SVGEGT. Notes on this clonotype: The antigen is undetermined.

This rearrangement joins TRBV6-2 or TRBV6-3 to TRBJ1-1; TRBD1 is a possible D gene (5 bases). The TCR sequence derives from a human donor in good health (CMV status not recorded). Some clones in this sample may be carry-over from other donors' samples. This specimen was CD8+ T cells from cultured PBMCs, taken from culture after CMV antigen stimulation. The CDR3 DNA sequence: TGTGCCAGCAGTTACGGGGCGGTCAACACTGAAGCTTTCTTT. Translation gives CASSYGAVNTEAFF.